The 2 T cell receptor beta chains below all came from one sample that was sequenced in a study of T cell changes during pregnancy in multiple sclerosis. The data were produced by immunoSEQ multiplex PCR, yet TCRdb's version contains in-frame clones alone and is incomplete. The sample records tens of thousands of clones, about 88% being singletons. Sequencing was performed on CD4+ T cells from peripheral blood mononuclear cells, taken in the second trimester of pregnancy. These receptors came from a female donor with multiple sclerosis, enrolled in a pregnancy study.

J is TRBJ1-1 and V is TRBV7-2, with D tentatively TRBD1 (6 bases). The CDR3 is 12 amino acids. V was trimmed by 4 bases and J by 10 bases, leaving 13 bases between them. Germline V gene sequence: CDR1 SGHTA, CDR2 FQGNSA. In nucleotides, the CDR3 is TGTGCCAGCAGCTCTCAGGGGTTGGTAGCTTTCTTT. Translating it yields CASSSQGLVAFF.

The CDR3 is CASSLRQGSNSPLHF. The CDR3 DNA is TGTGCCAGCAGCTTAAGGCAGGGTAGTAATTCACCCCTCCACTTT. The V call is TRBV7-9, the J call TRBJ1-6; D possibly corresponds to TRBD1 (5 bases). The CDR3 consists of 15 residues. V lost 2 bases to trimming and J lost 6 bases, with 11 bases between them. In germline, CDR1 is SEHNR, CDR2 FQNEAQ (reference sequence).